The rows below give T cell receptor beta chains drawn from one sample of a study of PD-1 blockade in mismatch repair-deficient tumors. Here immunoSEQ multiplex PCR was the method, and the copy in TCRdb shows in-frame clones only, minus some. The sample lists roughly 50,000 clones, 81% seen once, with over 7.5% in the top ten. The starting material was peripheral blood, obtained approximately 18 weeks after starting pembrolizumab. Receptors were obtained from an adult with mismatch repair-deficient cancer. CDR3s leave out the opening cysteine and the closing phenylalanine or tryptophan. D genes are given only for firm matches.

V gene	D gene	J gene	CDR3 protein
TRBV19	-	TRBJ2-7	ASRGQRSSYEQY
TRBV30	-	TRBJ2-3	ASSRDTQY
TRBV25-1	-	TRBJ1-2	ASRGGWASNGGYT
TRBV6-5	-	TRBJ2-7	ASSYVYEQY
TRBV11-2	-	TRBJ1-1	ASSFLASDTEAF
TRBV5-1	TRBD1	TRBJ2-3	ASSRTGGFRDTQY
TRBV5-1	TRBD2	TRBJ2-7	ASSSGLANYEQY
TRBV19	TRBD2	TRBJ2-1	ASTAGTSNYNEQF
TRBV7-2	-	TRBJ1-1	ASSLGQMNTEAF
TRBV29-1	TRBD1	TRBJ2-7	SVETGQGSEQY
TRBV5-1	-	TRBJ2-7	ASSSLTLMDPMLY
TRBV19	-	TRBJ1-5	ASRALTLDSNQPQH
TRBV2	-	TRBJ1-4	ASSKGGGLTNEKLF
TRBV6-4	-	TRBJ2-2	ASSGRQGSGELF
TRBV28	TRBD2	TRBJ2-7	ASSLDGLAYEQY
TRBV11-3	TRBD2	TRBJ2-2	ASSEAGTSGLNTGELF
TRBV5-6	TRBD2	TRBJ2-3	ASSQEGLAGADTQY
TRBV10-3	-	TRBJ1-1	AISERQQTEAF
TRBV5-4	TRBD2	TRBJ2-3	ASSRGGLAGQTSTDTQY
TRBV7-9	-	TRBJ2-1	ASSLGGAGGEQF
TRBV12-5	TRBD1	TRBJ2-7	ASGLGTAYEQY
TRBV7-3	TRBD2	TRBJ2-1	ASSQTSGSLNEQF
TRBV7-9	-	TRBJ2-7	ASSRATATYEQY
TRBV6-5	-	TRBJ1-1	ASSYRQNTEAF
TRBV9	-	TRBJ1-1	ASTRELNTEAF
TRBV27	-	TRBJ1-2	ASTRWGGNGNYGYT
TRBV11-3	TRBD2	TRBJ2-1	ASSSEGTSGTNEQF
TRBV7-9	-	TRBJ2-5	ATPAGIGETQY
TRBV6-4	TRBD1	TRBJ1-1	ASSAGQGSTEAF
TRBV18	TRBD1	TRBJ2-2	ASSPSSDRETGELF
TRBV4-1	-	TRBJ2-3	ASSQILLTDTQY
TRBV28	-	TRBJ1-1	ASSLPPLAF
TRBV2	-	TRBJ2-5	ASSRGRQETQY
TRBV28	-	TRBJ2-7	ASRQDMEQY
TRBV6-6	-	TRBJ1-1	ASKDSFAAF
TRBV27	TRBD2	TRBJ2-4	ASSRAGDRIQY
TRBV7-3	TRBD2	TRBJ2-1	ASSAGLAGDREQF
TRBV7-2	-	TRBJ1-3	ASGSLGENTIY
TRBV18	-	TRBJ2-3	ASSTLAASTDTQY
TRBV5-3	-	TRBJ1-1	ARPNGAPDTEAF
TRBV10-3	TRBD1	TRBJ2-1	AISSRDREDDEQF
TRBV19	TRBD2	TRBJ2-1	ASSMKRELNEQF
TRBV19	TRBD2	TRBJ2-7	ASSFRLAEEQY
TRBV11-2	-	TRBJ2-1	ASSLGQNNEQF
TRBV7-9	TRBD2	TRBJ2-3	ASSLVSAGDDTQY
TRBV6-1	TRBD1	TRBJ2-7	ASSESGQGYGEQY
TRBV7-3	-	TRBJ2-3	ASSSDPRDTQY
TRBV6-4	-	TRBJ2-7	ASSEGGDRIPYEQY
TRBV19	TRBD1	TRBJ1-1	ASSTYSQGKRTEAF
TRBV5-5	-	TRBJ2-7	ASSLGLSGEQY
TRBV6-5	-	TRBJ2-2	ASRLRTTGELF
TRBV2	-	TRBJ2-7	ASSVDLTSSYEQY
TRBV2	-	TRBJ2-5	ASSEDYLGVTQY
TRBV19	-	TRBJ2-1	ASSIEGVFNEQF
TRBV7-6	TRBD1	TRBJ1-5	ASSYGQGGGPQH
TRBV5-6	-	TRBJ2-7	ASSSLRSEYREDEQY
TRBV5-1	-	TRBJ2-3	ASSLVSEGQY
TRBV19	-	TRBJ2-7	ASSMVGGTYEQY
TRBV19	-	TRBJ1-2	ASSIDHDPSPGAPYYGYT
TRBV27	-	TRBJ1-1	ASSRTETAEAF